Reported below is one TCR beta chain. The treatment: randomized to nivolumab then ipilimumab (arm A) or the reverse (arm B). The sample is drawn from a study of sequential checkpoint blockade in melanoma. On the study more broadly: Maintenance nivolumab came after either treatment sequence.

In germline, CDR1 is LNHDA, CDR2 SQIVND (reference sequence). V gave up 5 bases and J gave up 0 bases, with 10 bases separating them. This CDR3 spans 14 amino acids. Sequenced by immunoSEQ multiplex PCR; TCRdb stores in-frame clones only, minus some. The repertoire consists of some 8,000 clones, with roughly 28% occurring once and the leading ten covering more than 4.5%. The material was tumor tissue (inferred from file names), obtained from a patient given nivolumab and ipilimumab in sequence. The sequence came from a human donor with melanoma. V and J are TRBV19 and TRBJ1-1; unclear D gene. CDR3 region: CASSSSGMNTEAFF. The CDR3 DNA reads as TGTGCCAGTAGTTCCTCCGGGATGAACACTGAAGCTTTCTTT.